The 8 T cell receptor beta chains given below trace back to one sample, sequenced in a study of T cells in Graves' hyperthyroidism and ophthalmopathy (dated by TCRdb to between 2018 and 2020). The library came from multiplex PCR. Instrument on record: Illumina HiSeq 2000. The TCR beta CDR3 regions were amplified from RNA transcripts. The first round of RT-PCR for the TCR CDR3 was performed with the HTBI primer set and the Qiagen OneStep RT-PCR kit. The raw public data were reprocessed by TCRdb itself: fastp quality trimming at Q25, MiXCR clonotype calling, in-frame beta chains only. CDR3 protein duplicates are merged, each entry listing the most common genes and DNA. Counted in this sample were hundreds of thousands of distinct CDR3 sequences; around an eighth of them appeared once. Around 30% of the sample is taken by the ten largest. The sequenced sample consisted of blood. The source is a man in his forties or fifties with Graves' ophthalmopathy.

About this clonotype: This sequence may be a read error, since a much larger clone differs from it by one base. The V call is TRBV7-9, the J call TRBJ2-7; weak D call: TRBD2 (6 bases). Germline values: CDR1 SEHNR, CDR2 FQNEAQ (reference sequence). This CDR3 is 14 amino acids long. The V end lost 6 bases, the J end lost 2 bases, and 14 bases lay between the germline ends. CDR3 coding DNA: TGTGCCAGCAGTTGGAGGGGCAGGGCCTACGAGCAGTACTTC. Encoded protein: CASSWRGRAYEQYF.

This clonotype was counted ten times or more. This rearrangement joins TRBV11-2 to TRBJ2-7; TRBD2 matches at 7 bases. Per the germline V gene, CDR1 is SGHAT and CDR2 is FQNNGV. The CDR3 is made up of 14 amino acids. V lost 2 bases to trimming and J lost 3 bases; unmatched junction nucleotides: 4. CDR3 sequence: CASSLTGTNYEQYF. DNA of the CDR3: TGTGCCAGCAGCTTAACCGGGACTAACTACGAGCAGTACTTC.

This clonotype was seen ten or more times. The gene calls are TRBV5-1 and TRBJ2-3; D perhaps matches TRBD2 (6 bases). The germline gives CDR1 SGHRS, CDR2 YFSETQ. Trimming pared 5 bases from V and 2 bases from J, leaving 15 bases between. The CDR3 length is 15 residues. CDR3 nucleotides: TGCGCCAGCAGGACGGTAGCGGCGAACACAGATACGCAGTATTTT. Its protein is CASRTVAANTDTQYF.

This clonotype has more than one count but fewer than ten. The gene calls are TRBV12-3 or TRBV12-4 and TRBJ1-3, with D unclear. The CDR3 sequence is 13 residues long. Trimming took off 5 bases at V and 3 bases at J, with 8 bases between the two ends. The CDR3 nucleotides are TGTGCCAGCAGTGACGGTAATGGAAACACCATATATTTT. It translates to CASSDGNGNTIYF.

This clonotype was detected many times. The chain is built from TRBV20-1 and TRBJ1-2, with a weak D call TRBD1 (5 bases). The germline V and J ends were trimmed by 0 bases and 4 bases, with 12 bases remaining between them. The CDR3 is 14 residues long. Germline V CDR1 and CDR2: DFQATT, SNEGSKA (reference sequence). CDR3 in DNA: TGCAGTGCTAGAGATCGCAGGGAGGTCTATGGCTACACCTTC. Translated, it gives CSARDRREVYGYTF.

A single count supports this clonotype. The rearrangement uses TRBV20-1 and TRBJ2-3; D gene unclear. V was clipped by 2 bases and J by 11 bases, with 8 bases between them. This CDR3 is 10 amino acids long. From germline, CDR1 is DFQATT and CDR2 SNEGSKA (reference sequence). In DNA, the CDR3 is TGCAGTGCTAGACTAGAAGGGCAGTATTTT. Protein product: CSARLEGQYF.

There are many counts of this clonotype. The chain is built from TRBV29-1 and TRBJ1-4; a possible D gene is TRBD1 (6 bases). Germline loops: CDR1 SQVTM, CDR2 ANQGSEA. V gave up 7 bases and J gave up 7 bases, with 19 bases separating them. The CDR3 has 14 residues. CDR3 bases: TGCAGCGCTGACACGGGGGCGCAGGGTGAAAAACTGTTTTTT. It encodes CSADTGAQGEKLFF.

This clonotype was seen many times. The chain carries TRBV7-8 and TRBJ2-7; 11 positions match TRBD1. V shed 2 bases and J 9 bases; nucleotides not matched to a gene: 6. The CDR3 runs 14 residues. Per germline, CDR1 SGHVS and CDR2 FQNEAQ. In nucleotides, the CDR3 is TGTGCCAGCAGCTTAATCCGGGACAGGGGGGGGCAGTACTTC. Its translation is CASSLIRDRGGQYF.